What follows describes a single TCR beta chain. What it recognizes is unknown. Per germline, CDR1 DFQATT and CDR2 SNEGSKA (reference sequence). The CDR3 runs 13 residues. The ends lost 5 bases at V and 8 bases at J; junction bases unmatched: 11. These data come from a study of blood T cells in healthy people across ages. Then a second PCR, running about 6 to 12 cycles, was carried out with a sample-barcoded 5' primer and a J-beta primer mix. Each cDNA molecule carried a tag from a template-switch adaptor that contained 12 random nucleotides. There were at least 3 million CDR3-containing paired-end reads obtained from each sample. TCRdb analysed the 5' RACE reads with MiXCR anew, one entry per CDR3 protein. The table includes about 1.8 million distinct CDR3 sequences, less than 50% detected once. Notes on the study in general: As age increased, TCR beta diversity per million T cells fell in a roughly linear fashion. Estimates of diversity drawn from one million T cells were considered underestimates.

The sequencing input was blood. The chain employs TRBV20-1 and TRBJ1-2, with 7 nucleotides matching TRBD1. The sequence derives from a woman between 40 and 50 years old in good health. The CDR3 loop reads CSAVRGQVNGYTF. In DNA form, the CDR3 reads TGCAGTGCTGTACGTGGACAGGTGAACGGCTACACCTTC.